The T cell receptor (beta chain) under discussion was sequenced for a study of OX40 agonist ivuxolimab in advanced cancers. CDR3 length: 16 residues. Germline CDR1 is SGHRS and CDR2 is YFSETQ. Trimming took off 1 base at V and 0 bases at J, with 8 bases between the two ends. Sequenced by immunoSEQ multiplex PCR; TCRdb stores in-frame clones only, minus some. The repertoire has around 75,000 clones, about 90% of them found once; the top ten carry approximately 2.4%. The rearrangement links TRBV5-1 to TRBJ2-6, with D unclear. The input for sequencing was CD4+ or CD8+ T cells sorted from blood, taken in a trial of the OX40 agonist ivuxolimab. The receptor was isolated from an adult with an advanced solid tumor such as melanoma, head and neck, liver or kidney cancer. CDR3 sequence: CASSLRPTSGANVLTF. The CDR3, as DNA: TGCGCCAGCAGCTTGAGACCGACCTCTGGGGCCAACGTCCTGACTTTC.